This T cell receptor (beta chain) was recovered during a study of shared clonotypes between healthy human individuals. Germline V gives CDR1 MDHEN, CDR2 SYDVKM. Trimming cost V 5 bases and J 1 base, with 11 bases left between them. CDR3 length equals 14 residues. Produced via immunoSEQ multiplex PCR; TCRdb's table is partial and in-frame only. The sample yields about 320,000 clones, around 87% seen once. Sequencing used memory CD8+ T cells sorted from blood. Subset meaning: CD45RO+ cells pooled with CCR7-negative TemRA cells. The V and J genes are TRBV28 and TRBJ1-1, with D uncertain. The clonotype comes from a man aged 18 to 35 in good health. CDR3 loop: CASSPSLGNTEAFF. The CDR3 region has the DNA TGTGCCAGCAGTCCTAGCTTGGGGAACACTGAAGCTTTCTTT. The full variable domain, with the rest looked up from reference TRBV28 and TRBJ1-1, is DVKVTQSSRYLVKRTGEKVFLECVQDMDHENMFWYRQDPGLGLRLIYFSYDVKMKEKGDIPEGYSVSREKKERFSLILESASTNQTSMYLCASSPSLGNTEAFFGQGTRLTVV.